A single sample is the source of the 17 T cell receptor beta chains below, sequenced in a study of CD8 T cells in ankylosing spondylitis. TCRdb reprocessed the 5' RACE reads with MiXCR, giving one entry per CDR3 protein. The top ten hold roughly 13% of the sample, which has about 360,000 distinct CDR3 sequences, around 20% seen once. The sequenced sample was blood, either unsorted or a sorted T cell fraction (not recorded which). The receptor set was obtained from a male donor with ankylosing spondylitis or in good health (not recorded which).

The CDR3 spells CASSQAHRDQETQYF. CDR3 sequence (DNA): TGTGCCAGCAGCCAAGCCCACAGGGACCAAGAGACCCAGTACTTC. This chain uses TRBV6-1 with TRBJ2-5, with D maybe TRBD1 (6 bases). Between the trimmed V and J ends, which lost 6 bases and 0 bases, there was a span of 14 bases. CDR1 is MNHNS and CDR2 is SASEGT in the germline V gene. This CDR3 is built from 15 residues.

V and J are TRBV28 and TRBJ2-7; the D gene could be TRBD1 or TRBD2 (5 bases each). The V gene lost 6 bases and the J gene lost 2 bases, with 14 bases spanning the gap. CDR3 length: 14 amino acids. Germline-derived CDR1 and CDR2 are MDHEN and SYDVKM. The CDR3 region has the DNA TGTGCCAGCAGCAGAGGGGTATATCCCTACGAGCAGTACTTC. Its protein is CASSRGVYPYEQYF.

This clonotype was detected only a few times. The chain has TRBV7-9 and TRBJ2-7; D ambiguous. The germline gives CDR1 SEHNR, CDR2 FQNEAQ (reference sequence). The CDR3 totals 13 residues. Trimming stripped 6 bases from V and 2 bases from J, with 11 bases between. The CDR3 protein is CASRPPTAYEQYF. In DNA form, the CDR3 reads TGTGCCAGCAGGCCTCCGACCGCCTACGAGCAGTACTTC.

The V gene is TRBV7-9, the J gene TRBJ2-2; D is unclear. Germline CDR1 reads SEHNR; CDR2 reads FQNEAQ (reference sequence). There are 15 residues in the CDR3. Trimming took 0 bases from V and 3 from J, leaving 8 bases between them. The DNA of the CDR3 is TGTGCCAGCAGCTTAGCGCGCCTGGACACCGGGGAGCTGTTTTTT. Protein sequence: CASSLARLDTGELFF.

This clonotype was detected only a few times. This chain joins TRBV20-1 and TRBJ2-3; 11 bases are shared with TRBD2. This CDR3 is built from 14 residues. The trim removed 5 bases at V and 6 bases at J, leaving 7 bases unmatched. Germline V lookup: CDR1 DFQATT, CDR2 SNEGSKA (reference sequence). CDR3 sequence reads: CSARASGGWDTQYF. The CDR3 DNA sequence: TGCAGTGCTCGTGCTAGCGGGGGGTGGGATACGCAGTATTTT.

This clonotype was seen repeatedly, ten times or more. V usage is TRBV12-3 or TRBV12-4 and J usage is TRBJ2-5; weak D call: TRBD2 (5 bases). CDR3 length: 10 residues. V was cut by 8 bases and J by 7 bases, with 8 bases left in between. The CDR3 sequence: CASGAATQYF. The CDR3, as DNA: TGTGCCAGCGGAGCGGCGACCCAGTACTTC.

The chain links TRBV7-9 to TRBJ2-7; a weak D match, TRBD1 (5 bases). The germline gives CDR1 SEHNR, CDR2 FQNEAQ (reference sequence). The CDR3 covers 14 residues. V lost 3 bases and J lost 2, with 11 bases in between. The DNA for the CDR3 is TGTGCCAGCAGCTTGCGCGACAGTCCCTACGAGCAGTACTTC. Translated: CASSLRDSPYEQYF.

The V gene is TRBV4-1, the J gene TRBJ1-5; D not resolved. Germline lookup yields CDR1 MGHRA and CDR2 YSYEKL. The CDR3 runs 14 residues. V dropped 2 bases and J dropped 5 bases, with 10 bases sitting between them. The CDR3 nucleotides read TGCGCCAGCAGCCAAATTCTGTCTGATCAGCCCCAGCATTTT. Protein: CASSQILSDQPQHF.

This clonotype was picked up a small number of times. The chain couples TRBV20-1 to TRBJ2-1; D gene ambiguous. The CDR3 is made up of 12 amino acids. Trimming took 5 bases from V and 4 from J, leaving 9 bases between them. CDR1 DFQATT and CDR2 SNEGSKA come from the germline V gene (reference sequence). The CDR3 coding sequence is TGCAGTGCTGATGAGGTGTACAATGAGCAGTTCTTC. Encoded protein: CSADEVYNEQFF.

This clonotype has only a few counts. The rearrangement uses TRBV7-9 and TRBJ2-1, with 15 bases identical to TRBD2. V was clipped by 4 bases and J by 9 bases; unmatched bases: 4. The CDR3 spans 15 residues. Germline assignment: CDR1 SEHNR and CDR2 FQNEAQ (reference sequence). The CDR3 region is CASSWTSGGAGEQFF. The CDR3 DNA reads TGTGCCAGCAGCTGGACTAGCGGGGGGGCCGGTGAGCAGTTCTTC.

This clonotype was counted a few times. The CDR3 sequence: CASSQPGTSGVTQYF. DNA of the CDR3: TGCGCCAGCAGCCAGCCCGGGACTAGCGGGGTCACGCAGTATTTT. This chain joins TRBV4-1 and TRBJ2-3, with 13 bases that match TRBD2. Germline-derived CDR1 and CDR2 are MGHRA and YSYEKL. Germline trimming cut 3 bases from V and 9 bases from J; bases unmatched to any gene: 6. The CDR3 is made up of 15 amino acids.

There are a few counts of this clonotype. The rearrangement joins TRBV7-9 to TRBJ2-7; TRBD1 might be the D (5 bases). Trimming stripped 5 bases from V and 9 bases from J, with 14 bases between. The CDR3 is made up of 12 amino acids. Germline CDR1 SEHNR, CDR2 FQNEAQ (reference sequence). CDR3 DNA: TGTGCCAGCAGCCTAGGGGCAGGGCTGCAGTACTTC. Protein product: CASSLGAGLQYF.

The chain combines TRBV14 with TRBJ2-3; the match to TRBD1 covers 8 bases. Per the germline V gene, CDR1 is SGHDN and CDR2 is FVKESK. CDR3 length equals 16 residues. The V and J ends lost 0 bases and 5 bases, in that order; junction bases with no gene match: 7. The CDR3 DNA reads TGTGCCAGCAGCCAAGAGTTCGGACAGGGAGGAGATACGCAGTATTTT. This encodes CASSQEFGQGGDTQYF.

This chain connects TRBV12-3 or TRBV12-4 to TRBJ2-5; TRBD2 matches 12 bases. Trimming took 6 bases from V and 0 from J; bases not matched to a gene: 5. This CDR3 is built from 16 residues. The CDR3 sequence is CASRERTSGDQETQYF. CDR3 sequence (DNA): TGTGCCAGCAGAGAAAGGACTAGCGGGGACCAAGAGACCCAGTACTTC.

This clonotype has a handful of counts. The CDR3 bases are TGTGCCAGCAGTGAACCCTTTTTCGGGGGCCAGGACACAGATACGCAGTATTTT. Its protein is CASSEPFFGGQDTDTQYF. The genes are TRBV25-1 and TRBJ2-3; D is tentatively TRBD1 or TRBD2 (6 bases each). Germline CDR1 MGHDK, CDR2 SYGVNS. The CDR3 runs 18 residues. V lost 2 bases, J lost 2 bases, and 20 bases lay in between.

V usage is TRBV28 and J usage is TRBJ2-7; unclear D gene. Looked up from germline, CDR1 is MDHEN and CDR2 is SYDVKM. The CDR3 runs 12 residues. Between the trimmed V and J ends, which lost 8 bases and 2 bases, there was a span of 10 bases. CDR3 loop: CASGTVAYEQYF. The DNA of the CDR3 is TGTGCCAGCGGCACAGTGGCCTACGAGCAGTACTTC.

The chain joins TRBV11-2 to TRBJ2-2, with TRBD2 matching 13 bases. The CDR3 spans 18 residues. CDR1 is SGHAT and CDR2 is FQNNGV in the germline V gene. Trimming cost V 5 bases and J 5 bases; bases outside gene matches: 11. CDR3 loop: CASSPTSGGAARTGELFF. For the CDR3, the DNA is TGTGCCAGCAGCCCAACTAGCGGGGGGGCTGCGAGAACCGGGGAGCTGTTTTTT.